These 4 T cell receptor beta chains were sequenced from one sample in a study of early T cells in non-severe SARS-CoV-2 infection. One entry per CDR3 protein results from TCRdb running MiXCR on the 5' RACE reads. The profile shows under 80,000 distinct CDR3 sequences, roughly 12% of them singletons. The sequenced sample consisted of whole blood. All receptors come from an adult who was a healthcare worker with PCR-confirmed SARS-CoV-2 infection or an uninfected control (not recorded which).

This clonotype came up many times. The gene calls are TRBV11-3 and TRBJ2-3; 11 bases line up with TRBD2. V was clipped by 3 bases and J by 4 bases; unmatched bases: 9. The CDR3 sequence is 17 residues long. The germline gives CDR1 SGHNT, CDR2 YENEEA. The CDR3 region is CASSLSTGTSGSDTQYF. CDR3 nucleotides: TGTGCCAGCAGCTTGTCAACGGGGACTAGCGGATCAGATACGCAGTATTTT. The variable domain in full, completed from reference TRBV11-3 and TRBJ2-3, reads EAGVVQSPRYKIIEKKQPVAFWCNPISGHNTLYWYLQNLGQGPELLIRYENEEAVDDSQLPKDRFSAERLKGVDSTLKIQPAELGDSAVYLCASSLSTGTSGSDTQYFGPGTRLTVL.

This clonotype was recorded at least ten times. V gene TRBV3-1 combines with J gene TRBJ1-6; D uncertain. The CDR3 sequence is 14 residues long. V lost 0 bases, J lost 5 bases, and 5 bases lay in between. Germline CDR1 LGHDT, CDR2 YNNKEL (reference sequence). The CDR3 DNA reads TGTGCCAGCAGCCAAGATGCGGATAATTCACCCCTCCACTTT. It codes for CASSQDADNSPLHF.

This clonotype was counted many times. The chain has TRBV19 and TRBJ1-5; D is ambiguous. This CDR3 is 14 amino acids long. Germline lookup yields CDR1 LNHDA and CDR2 SQIVND (reference sequence). Between the trimmed V and J ends, which lost 4 bases and 2 bases, there was a span of 9 bases. CDR3 amino acids: CASSTYTGNQPQHF. Here the CDR3 DNA reads TGTGCCAGTAGTACCTACACGGGCAATCAGCCCCAGCATTTT. Variable domain in full (rest from reference TRBV19 and TRBJ1-5): DGGITQSPKYLFRKEGQNVTLSCEQNLNHDAMYWYRQDPGQGLRLIYYSQIVNDFQKGDIAEGYSVSREKKESFPLTVTSAQKNPTAFYLCASSTYTGNQPQHFGDGTRLSIL.

This clonotype was counted at least ten times. This CDR3 is CASSLGQGSENEQFF. The CDR3 nucleotides read TGTGCCAGCAGTTTAGGACAGGGGTCGGAGAATGAGCAGTTCTTC. The chain has TRBV2 and TRBJ2-1; 9 positions match TRBD1. Germline V CDR1 and CDR2: SNHLY, FYNNEI. This CDR3 is built from 15 residues. V trimming: 5 bases; J trimming: 7 bases; junction bases outside the gene matches: 9.